This T cell receptor (beta chain) was profiled in a study of blood T cell repertoires in COVID-19. Whole-study context: T cells, B-cell-depleted T cells, or PBMCs provided the cDNA or gDNA that served as material.

The germline V gene encodes CDR1 SGHVS and CDR2 FQNEAQ. The CDR3 consists of 16 residues. Trimming left V 3 bases short and J 4 bases short, with 13 bases between. In the source study's methods: Reference gene primer amplification gave estimated nucleated cell counts. The protocol was immunoSEQ multiplex PCR, while the TCRdb copy is restricted to in-frame clones and leaves out a portion. V and J calls and clone size are given by that table; D and trimming were obtained from the DNA. The data show roughly 120,000 clones, with almost 90% seen just once and almost 0.9% held by the top ten. Sequencing was performed on peripheral blood. This TCR came from a woman aged 50 to 65 with active or convalescent COVID-19. J is TRBJ2-6 and V is TRBV7-8; D perhaps matches TRBD2 (5 bases). The CDR3 protein is CASSFDGVGGANVLTF. The CDR3 DNA sequence: TGTGCCAGCAGCTTCGACGGGGTGGGAGGGGCCAACGTCCTGACTTTC. Using reference TRBV7-8 and TRBJ2-6 for the parts outside the CDR3, the full variable domain is GAGVSQSPRYKVAKRGQDVALRCDPISGHVSLFWYQQALGQGPEFLTYFQNEAQLDKSGLPSDRFFAERPEGSVSTLKIQRTQQEDSAVYLCASSFDGVGGANVLTFGAGSRLTVL.